This entry concerns a single T cell receptor beta chain. The clone's antigen remains unknown. It has no much larger one-base neighbor in the sample; base qualities were not kept. The multiplex PCR used 52 forward TRBV primers and 13 reverse TRBJ primers, with assay-based and computational corrections for amplification bias. Rearranged TRB loci were amplified from genomic DNA by multiplex PCR within the immunoSEQ assay. Sequencing of the TRB amplicons was done on an Illumina HiSeq platform. The study's own analysis went as follows. Raw sequences were error-filtered and aligned to reference gene sequences by custom algorithms and were subsequently analyzed with the immunoSEQ online tools. Frequencies of productive and nonproductive TRB rearrangements were evaluated among both unique and total sequences. The likelihood of self-reactivity was estimated by examining two features, hydrophobicity and amino acid composition, of TRB CDR3 positions 6 and 7. For group comparisons, t tests, Mann-Whitney tests or two-way ANOVA were performed in Prism software. TCRdb mirrors the immuneACCESS table, restricted to in-frame sequences. Some clones are absent from its copies; in checked studies, under half trace to an unresolved V gene, and the reason for the others is unknown. V and J calls plus clone size are reproduced from that table; the DNA served to infer D and trimming. The sample includes tens of thousands of clones, with 85% to 95% observed a single time. Of the sample, around 1.5% falls within the top ten clones.

The data belong to a study of regulatory T cells (dated by TCRdb to 2016 to 2019). A note on the overall study: The study compared T-cell receptor beta repertoires of sorted regulatory, conventional CD4+ and CD8+ T cells in CD3G-deficient patients with those in healthy controls. Study-level results and caveats: Conventional CD4+ T cells from CD3G-deficient patients were enriched for hydrophobic residues at CDR3 positions 6 and 7, suggesting more self-reactive specificities. Repertoires from patients had restricted unique TRB V-J pairs and skewed V and J gene usage, with the strongest effect in regulatory T cells.

Reading from cysteine to phenylalanine, the CDR3 counts 13 amino acids. Of all the DNA, just the CDR3 is kept, 39 bases in frame from base 1. Trimming costs V 0 bases and J 4 bases, and their ends lie 7 bases apart. CDR1 and CDR2 were assigned from the germline V gene as SGHRS and YFSETQ. Every CD3G-deficient patient showed evidence of autoimmunity, and the autoimmunity was more severe in two of the patients. Patients ranged from 2 to 39 years of age at testing and had reduced naive and increased memory CD4+ and CD8+ T-cell proportions. CD4+ cells were FACS-sorted into CD25-high CD127-low regulatory T cells and CD25-low CD127-high conventional CD4+ T cells. Six or seven individuals with CD3G deficiency were included in the patient group. An international network of physicians spanning the United States, Europe and Asia provided the patient samples and clinical data. Peripheral blood mononuclear cells were isolated by Ficoll density separation.

This receptor was identified in a young adult with CD3G deficiency. The material sequenced was conventional CD4+ T cells sorted from blood. Recombination joined TRBV5-1 with TRBJ2-5, with the D gene call left open. The DNA is TGCGCCAGCAGCTTGGGTAATCGAGAGACCCAGTACTTC. Its translation reads: CASSLGNRETQYF.